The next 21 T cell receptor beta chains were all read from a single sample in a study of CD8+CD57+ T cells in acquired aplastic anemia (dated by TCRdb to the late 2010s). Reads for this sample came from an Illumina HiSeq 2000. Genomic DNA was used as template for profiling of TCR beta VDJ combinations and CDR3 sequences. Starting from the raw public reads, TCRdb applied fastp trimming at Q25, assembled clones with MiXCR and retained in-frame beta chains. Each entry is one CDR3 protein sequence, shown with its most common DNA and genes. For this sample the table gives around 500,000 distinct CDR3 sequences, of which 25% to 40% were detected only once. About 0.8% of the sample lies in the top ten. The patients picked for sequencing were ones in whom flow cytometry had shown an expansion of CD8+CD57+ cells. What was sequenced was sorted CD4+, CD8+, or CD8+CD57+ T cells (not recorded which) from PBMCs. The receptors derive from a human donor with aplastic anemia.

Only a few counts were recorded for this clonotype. CDR3 sequence reads: CASSVDRGGTEAFF. CDR3 sequence (DNA): TGTGCCAGCAGTGTGGACAGGGGAGGCACTGAAGCTTTCTTT. The V and J genes are TRBV6-5 and TRBJ1-1; 9 bases line up with TRBD1. The CDR3 covers 14 residues. With 5 bases clipped from V and 4 bases from J, the junction kept 5 bases outside the gene matches. The germline V gene has CDR1 MNHEY and CDR2 SVGAGI.

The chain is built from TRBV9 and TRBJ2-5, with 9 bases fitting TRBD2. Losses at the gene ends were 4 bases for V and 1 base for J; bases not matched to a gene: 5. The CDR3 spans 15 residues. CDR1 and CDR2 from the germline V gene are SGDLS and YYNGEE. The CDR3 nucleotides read TGTGCCAGCAGCTCTTGGACTAGCGCCCAAGAGACCCAGTACTTC. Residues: CASSSWTSAQETQYF.

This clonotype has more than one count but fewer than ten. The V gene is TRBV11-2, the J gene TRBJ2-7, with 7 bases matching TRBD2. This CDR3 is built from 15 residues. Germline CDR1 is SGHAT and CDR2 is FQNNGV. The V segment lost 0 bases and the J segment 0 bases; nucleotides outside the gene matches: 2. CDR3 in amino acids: CASSLDRTSSYEQYF. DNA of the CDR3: TGTGCCAGCAGCTTAGATCGGACTAGCTCCTACGAGCAGTACTTC.

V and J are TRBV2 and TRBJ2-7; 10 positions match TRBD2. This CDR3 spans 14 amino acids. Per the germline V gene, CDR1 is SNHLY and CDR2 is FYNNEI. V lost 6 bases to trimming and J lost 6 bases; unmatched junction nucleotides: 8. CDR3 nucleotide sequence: TGTGCCAGCAGCCAAGATTTAGCGGGAGGCGAGCAGTACTTC. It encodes CASSQDLAGGEQYF.

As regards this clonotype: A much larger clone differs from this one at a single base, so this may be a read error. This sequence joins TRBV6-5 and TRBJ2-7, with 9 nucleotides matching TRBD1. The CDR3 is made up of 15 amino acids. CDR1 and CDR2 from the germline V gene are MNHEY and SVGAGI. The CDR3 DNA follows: TGTGCCATCAGTTACTCCCGGGACAGGGTCTACGAGCAGTACTTC. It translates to CAISYSRDRVYEQYF.

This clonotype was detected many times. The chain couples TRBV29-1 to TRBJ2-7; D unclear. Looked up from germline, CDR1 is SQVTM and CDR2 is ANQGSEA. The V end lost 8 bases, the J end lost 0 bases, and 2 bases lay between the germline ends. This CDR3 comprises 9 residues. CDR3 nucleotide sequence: TGCAGCTTCTCCTACGAGCAGTACTTC. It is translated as CSFSYEQYF.

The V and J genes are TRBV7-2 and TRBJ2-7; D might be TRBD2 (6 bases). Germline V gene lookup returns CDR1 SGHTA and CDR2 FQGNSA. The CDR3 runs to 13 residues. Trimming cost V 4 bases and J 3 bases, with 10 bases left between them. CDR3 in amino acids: CASSSGLNYEQYF. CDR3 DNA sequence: TGTGCCAGCAGCTCTGGACTAAACTACGAGCAGTACTTC.

CDR3 amino acids: CATSDGRTGSDGYEQYF. The CDR3 region has the DNA TGTGCCACCAGTGATGGGCGGACAGGGTCTGATGGCTACGAGCAGTACTTC. The chain combines TRBV24-1 with TRBJ2-7, with 8 bases fitting TRBD1. CDR3 length: 17 residues. V shed 3 bases, J shed 3 bases, and the junction held 12 bases outside the gene matches. The germline V gene has CDR1 KGHDR and CDR2 SFDVKD.

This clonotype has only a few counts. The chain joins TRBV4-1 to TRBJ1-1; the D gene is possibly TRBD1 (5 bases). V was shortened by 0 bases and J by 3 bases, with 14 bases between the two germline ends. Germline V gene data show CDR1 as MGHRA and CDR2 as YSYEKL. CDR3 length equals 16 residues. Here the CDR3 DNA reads TGCGCCAGCAGCCAAGAGGGAGGGGCTCGATACACTGAAGCTTTCTTT. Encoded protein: CASSQEGGARYTEAFF.

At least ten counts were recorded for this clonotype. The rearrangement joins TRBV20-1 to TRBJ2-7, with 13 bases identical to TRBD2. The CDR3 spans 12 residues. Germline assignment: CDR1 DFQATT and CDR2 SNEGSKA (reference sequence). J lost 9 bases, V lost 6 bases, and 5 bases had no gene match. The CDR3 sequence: CSASGTSGAQYF. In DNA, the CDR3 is TGCAGTGCCTCCGGGACTAGCGGGGCGCAGTACTTC.

CDR3 sequence (DNA): TGTGCCAGCAGCTTAGTAGACAGAGTCTGCGAGCAGTACTTC. It yields the protein CASSLVDRVCEQYF. The chain has TRBV13 and TRBJ2-7; tentative D call: TRBD1 (5 bases). The CDR3 consists of 14 residues. Trimming pared 1 base from V and 6 bases from J, leaving 13 bases between. Germline V CDR1 and CDR2: PRHDT, FYEKMQ (reference sequence).

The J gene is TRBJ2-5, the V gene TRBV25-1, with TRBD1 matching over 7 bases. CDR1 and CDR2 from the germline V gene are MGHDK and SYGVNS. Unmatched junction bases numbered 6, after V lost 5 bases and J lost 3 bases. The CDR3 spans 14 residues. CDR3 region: CASSRQGVKETQYF. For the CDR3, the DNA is TGTGCCAGCAGTAGACAGGGAGTTAAAGAGACCCAGTACTTC.

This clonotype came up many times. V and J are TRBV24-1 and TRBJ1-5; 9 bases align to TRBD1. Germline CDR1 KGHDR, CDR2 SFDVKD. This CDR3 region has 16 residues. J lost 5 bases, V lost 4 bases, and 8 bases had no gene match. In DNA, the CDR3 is TGTGCCACCAGTGACCTAACAGGGGGCATTGATCAGCCCCAGCATTTT. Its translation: CATSDLTGGIDQPQHF.

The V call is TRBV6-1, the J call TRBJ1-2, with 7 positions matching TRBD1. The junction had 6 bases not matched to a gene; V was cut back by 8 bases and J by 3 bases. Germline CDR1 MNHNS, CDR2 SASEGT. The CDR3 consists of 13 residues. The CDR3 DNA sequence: TGTGCCAGCCGCGGGACAGATTACTATGGCTACACCTTC. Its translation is CASRGTDYYGYTF.

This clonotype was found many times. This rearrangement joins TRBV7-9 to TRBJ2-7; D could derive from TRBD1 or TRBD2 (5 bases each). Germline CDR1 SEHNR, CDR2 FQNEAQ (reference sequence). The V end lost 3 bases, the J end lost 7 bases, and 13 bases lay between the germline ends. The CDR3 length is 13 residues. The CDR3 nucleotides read TGTGCCAGCAGCTTCGGGGAGTACAGGGAGCAGTACTTC. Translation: CASSFGEYREQYF. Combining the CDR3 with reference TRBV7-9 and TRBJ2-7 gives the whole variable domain DTGVSQNPRHKITKRGQNVTFRCDPISEHNRLYWYRQTLGQGPEFLTYFQNEAQLEKSRLLSDRFSAERPKGSFSTLEIQRTEQGDSAMYLCASSFGEYREQYFGPGTRLTVT.

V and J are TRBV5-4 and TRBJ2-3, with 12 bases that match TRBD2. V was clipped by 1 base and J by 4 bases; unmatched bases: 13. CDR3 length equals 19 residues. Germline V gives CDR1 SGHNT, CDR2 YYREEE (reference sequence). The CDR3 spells CASSLKAEASGGAADTQYF. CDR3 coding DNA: TGTGCCAGCAGCTTGAAGGCCGAGGCTAGCGGGGGGGCCGCAGATACGCAGTATTTT.

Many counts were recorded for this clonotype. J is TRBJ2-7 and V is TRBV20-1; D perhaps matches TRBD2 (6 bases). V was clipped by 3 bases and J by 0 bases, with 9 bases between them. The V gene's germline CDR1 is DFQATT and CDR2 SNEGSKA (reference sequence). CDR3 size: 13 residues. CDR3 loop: CSARGLISYEQYF. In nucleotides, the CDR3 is TGCAGTGCTAGGGGACTGATCTCCTACGAGCAGTACTTC.

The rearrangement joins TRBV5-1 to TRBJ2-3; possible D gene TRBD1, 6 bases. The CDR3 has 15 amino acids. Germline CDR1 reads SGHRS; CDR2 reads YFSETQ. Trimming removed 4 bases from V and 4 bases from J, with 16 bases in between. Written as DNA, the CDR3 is TGCGCCAGCAGCGAACAGGGCGTTCGCGCAGATACGCAGTATTTT. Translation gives CASSEQGVRADTQYF. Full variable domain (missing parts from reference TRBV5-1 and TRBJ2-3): KAGVTQTPRYLIKTRGQQVTLSCSPISGHRSVSWYQQTPGQGLQFLFEYFSETQRNKGNFPGRFSGRQFSNSRSEMNVSTLELGDSALYLCASSEQGVRADTQYFGPGTRLTVL.

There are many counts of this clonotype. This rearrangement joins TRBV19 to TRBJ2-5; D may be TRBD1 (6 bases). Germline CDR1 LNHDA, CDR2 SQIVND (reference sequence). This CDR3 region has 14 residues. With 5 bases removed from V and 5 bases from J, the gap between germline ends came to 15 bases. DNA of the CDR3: TGTGCCAGTAGTGTAACAGGGATAGGGGAGACCCAGTACTTC. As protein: CASSVTGIGETQYF.

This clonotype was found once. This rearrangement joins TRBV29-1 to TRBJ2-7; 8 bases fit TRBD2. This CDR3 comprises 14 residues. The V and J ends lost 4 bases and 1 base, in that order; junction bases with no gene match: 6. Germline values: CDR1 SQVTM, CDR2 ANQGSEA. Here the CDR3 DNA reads TGCAGCGTTGGGACTTCGGGAGGGTCCTACGAGCAGTACTTC. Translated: CSVGTSGGSYEQYF.

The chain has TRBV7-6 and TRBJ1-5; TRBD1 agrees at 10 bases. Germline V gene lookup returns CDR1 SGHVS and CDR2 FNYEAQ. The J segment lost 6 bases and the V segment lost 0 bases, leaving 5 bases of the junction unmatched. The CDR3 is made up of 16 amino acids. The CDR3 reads CASSLATGGRSQPQHF. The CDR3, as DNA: TGTGCCAGCAGCTTAGCGACAGGGGGCAGGAGTCAGCCCCAGCATTTT. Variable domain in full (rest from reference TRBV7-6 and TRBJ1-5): GAGVSQSPRYKVTKRGQDVALRCDPISGHVSLYWYRQALGQGPEFLTYFNYEAQQDKSGLPNDRFSAERPEGSISTLTIQRTEQRDSAMYRCASSLATGGRSQPQHFGDGTRLSIL.